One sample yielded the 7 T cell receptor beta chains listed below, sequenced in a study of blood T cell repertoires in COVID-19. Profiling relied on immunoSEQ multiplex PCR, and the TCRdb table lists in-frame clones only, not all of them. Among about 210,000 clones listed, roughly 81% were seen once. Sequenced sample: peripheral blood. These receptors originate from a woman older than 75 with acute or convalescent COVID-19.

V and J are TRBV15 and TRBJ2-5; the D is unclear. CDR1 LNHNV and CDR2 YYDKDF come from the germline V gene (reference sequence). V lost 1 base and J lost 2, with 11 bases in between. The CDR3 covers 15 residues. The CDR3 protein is CATSRGTDNQETQYF. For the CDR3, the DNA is TGTGCCACCAGCAGAGGTACAGACAATCAAGAGACCCAGTACTTC.

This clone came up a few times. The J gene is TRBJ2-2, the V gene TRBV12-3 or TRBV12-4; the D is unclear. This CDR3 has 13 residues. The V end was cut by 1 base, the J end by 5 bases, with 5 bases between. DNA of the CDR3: TGTGCCAGCAGTTTAGTAGAGACCGGGGAGCTGTTTTTT. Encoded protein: CASSLVETGELFF.

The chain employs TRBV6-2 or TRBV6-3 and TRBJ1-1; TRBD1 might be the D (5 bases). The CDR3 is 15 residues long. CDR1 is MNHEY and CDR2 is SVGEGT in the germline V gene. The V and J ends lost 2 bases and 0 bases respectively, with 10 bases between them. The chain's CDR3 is CASSYQGPMNTEAFF. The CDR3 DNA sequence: TGTGCCAGCAGTTACCAGGGCCCAATGAACACTGAAGCTTTCTTT.

The CDR3 sequence is CACPGGSGSYSYNEQFF. The CDR3 DNA follows: TGTGCCTGCCCCGGGGGAAGCGGGAGTTACTCCTACAATGAGCAGTTCTTC. The chain links TRBV7-9 to TRBJ2-1, with 8 bases aligning to TRBD2. V shed 11 bases and J 0 bases; nucleotides not matched to a gene: 15. Germline V gene sequence: CDR1 SEHNR, CDR2 FQNEAQ (reference sequence). The CDR3 length is 17 residues.

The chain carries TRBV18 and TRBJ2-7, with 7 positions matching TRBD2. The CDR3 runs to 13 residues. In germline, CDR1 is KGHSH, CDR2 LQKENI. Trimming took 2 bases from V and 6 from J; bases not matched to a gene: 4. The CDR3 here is CASSPSGGGEQYF. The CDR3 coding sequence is TGTGCCAGCTCACCATCGGGGGGAGGCGAGCAGTACTTC. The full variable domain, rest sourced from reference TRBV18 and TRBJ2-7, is NAGVMQNPRHLVRRRGQEARLRCSPMKGHSHVYWYRQLPEEGLKFMVYLQKENIIDESGMPKERFSAEFPKEGPSILRIQQVVRGDSAAYFCASSPSGGGEQYFGPGTRLTVT.

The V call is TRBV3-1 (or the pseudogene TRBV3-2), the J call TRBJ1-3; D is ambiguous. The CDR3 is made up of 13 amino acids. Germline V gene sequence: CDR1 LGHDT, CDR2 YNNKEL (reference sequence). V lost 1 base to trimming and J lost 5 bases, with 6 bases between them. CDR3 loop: CASSQGARNTIYF. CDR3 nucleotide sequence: TGTGCCAGCAGCCAAGGGGCAAGAAACACCATATATTTT.

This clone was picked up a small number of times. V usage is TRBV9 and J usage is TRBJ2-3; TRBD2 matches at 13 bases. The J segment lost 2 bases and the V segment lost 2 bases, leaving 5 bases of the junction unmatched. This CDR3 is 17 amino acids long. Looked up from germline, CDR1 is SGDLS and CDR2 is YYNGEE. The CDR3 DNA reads TGTGCCAGCAGCGTCACTAGCGGGAGGGGGGCCACAGATACGCAGTATTTT. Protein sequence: CASSVTSGRGATDTQYF.